One TCR beta chain is described in this entry. The data were obtained in a study of T-cell reconstitution after alpha-beta-depleted transplantation in children. The V end lost 5 bases, the J end lost 0 bases, and 19 bases lay between the germline ends. The CDR3 covers 17 residues. Germline CDR1 reads SEHNR; CDR2 reads FQNEAQ (reference sequence). Unique molecular identifiers were built into the TCRbeta library. TCRdb processed the PCR reads anew with MiXCR; each CDR3 protein has one entry. The sample lists more than 250,000 distinct CDR3 sequences, approximately 9.6% occurring once. The material was PBMCs from the stem cell graft donor, obtained from the stem cell graft. The origin of this receptor is a human donor who donated a stem cell graft to a child with SCID. The V call is TRBV7-9, the J call TRBJ1-1; D is unclear. CDR3 in DNA: TGTGCCAGCAGCGCCCTAAGGCAGCTACAGATGAACACTGAAGCTTTCTTT. Protein sequence: CASSALRQLQMNTEAFF.